This is a list of T cell receptor beta chains from one sample in a study of T cells after posttransplantation cyclophosphamide. Profiled with immunoSEQ multiplex PCR; TCRdb holds only in-frame clones, not every one. The table records 10,000 to 15,000 clones, around four fifths of them present only once. Specimen: memory CD4+ T cells sorted from PBMCs. Every receptor here comes from a man aged 45-65 years in good health, CMV-negative, and a related stem cell transplant donor. Each CDR3 is given with its conserved first and last residue. A D gene is named only where the DNA matches it firmly. The size of a clone is reported for some rows only, either as once, few or many, or as a class for expanded clones.

-	TRBJ1-1	once	TRBV27	CASSFVTGTEAFF
-	TRBJ2-7	-	TRBV7-2	CASSFAQGPYEQYF
TRBD1	TRBJ1-3	-	TRBV6-5	CASSYSTGIAGNTIYF
-	TRBJ2-1	-	TRBV21-1	CASSKGTGVVEQFF
-	TRBJ1-1	-	TRBV11-1	CASSLGQGSTEAFF
-	TRBJ1-2	-	TRBV28	CASSAPSDRLNYGYTF
-	TRBJ1-2	-	TRBV4-3	CASSHSPAGRQGGYTF
-	TRBJ1-5	-	TRBV7-9	CASSLVVGGRNQPQHF
TRBD2	TRBJ2-5	-	TRBV6-1	CASSEALLVAGGETQYF
TRBD2	TRBJ2-1	-	TRBV5-1	CASSLLREAYEQFF
-	TRBJ2-3	-	TRBV5-4	CASSPREVDTQYF
TRBD1	TRBJ2-7	once	TRBV7-9	CASDRTGKTYEQYF
TRBD2	TRBJ2-1	-	TRBV19	CASSSLSTSGRKNEQFF
TRBD2	TRBJ2-3	-	TRBV2	CASRRDGAGGPDTQYF
-	TRBJ1-1	-	TRBV6-1	CASRWTRMTEAFF
TRBD1	TRBJ2-3	-	TRBV5-8	CASSSGQSADTQYF
-	TRBJ2-5	-	TRBV4-1	CASSRLQGETQYF
-	TRBJ2-7	-	TRBV5-6	CASTKAIRGRGEQYF
-	TRBJ1-2	-	TRBV6-1	CASNDWGRYYGYTF
-	TRBJ1-5	-	TRBV28	CASSSLLGGSQPQHF
-	TRBJ2-5	-	TRBV19	CASSISVGRETQYF
TRBD1	TRBJ2-7	-	TRBV5-1	CASTPGQGSDEQYF
TRBD1	TRBJ1-1	-	TRBV7-8	CASSGQGANTEAFF
TRBD1	TRBJ1-6	-	TRBV7-8	CASSLADRGRNGSPLHF
TRBD1	TRBJ1-1	-	TRBV18	CASSPQSTGQGGTEAFF
-	TRBJ2-3	-	TRBV11-1	CASSSRSTTDTQYF
TRBD2	TRBJ2-2	-	TRBV9	CASSVEERASGGTGELFF
-	TRBJ2-1	-	TRBV4-1	CASRQPGLSNEQFF
-	TRBJ1-2	-	TRBV9	CASTEAGVGDYGYTF
-	TRBJ2-7	-	TRBV7-2	CASSLSLSYRVSEQYF
TRBD2	TRBJ2-5	-	TRBV18	CASSLSSGITETQYF
-	TRBJ1-1	once	TRBV10-3	CAISGLGKGVMNTEAFF
TRBD2	TRBJ2-3	few	TRBV9	CASSVGLAGNTDTQYF
TRBD1	TRBJ1-1	-	TRBV5-4	CASSLARRGTEAFF
-	TRBJ2-1	-	TRBV11-3	CASSQRSDEQFF
TRBD1	TRBJ1-2	-	TRBV6-5	CASSTRDRLPYGYTF
-	TRBJ2-7	-	TRBV5-8	CASSLPSGDTYEQYF
-	TRBJ1-1	-	TRBV2	CASSGARNTEAFF
-	TRBJ1-1	-	TRBV2	CASRGRTEAFF
-	TRBJ2-3	-	TRBV4-3	CASSQSVSTDTQYF
-	TRBJ1-5	few	TRBV6-8	CASSYPGQPEPQHF
TRBD2	TRBJ2-1	few	TRBV19	CASSILASGNNEQFF
TRBD1	TRBJ1-6	-	TRBV18	CASSQSPGQVTNSPLHF
TRBD2	TRBJ2-5	-	TRBV10-2	CASSESLTSETQYF
-	TRBJ2-5	-	TRBV5-4	CASNSGRQETQYF
-	TRBJ1-2	once	TRBV10-1	CASSEGPGRVLGYTF
TRBD2	TRBJ2-5	-	TRBV7-2	CASSRTSGRETQYF
TRBD2	TRBJ2-1	-	TRBV6-5	CASSRTSGYNEQFF
-	TRBJ1-1	-	TRBV27	CASSLDRLGEAFF
-	TRBJ1-4	-	TRBV5-1	CASSFGGLNEKLFF
TRBD1	TRBJ2-2	-	TRBV7-9	CASSSRDSINTGELFF
-	TRBJ2-3	-	TRBV5-1	CASSLASTGVTDTQYF
TRBD2	TRBJ2-3	-	TRBV5-6	CASSSWTSGDRTDTQYF
-	TRBJ2-7	-	TRBV5-5	CASSLVLSSYEQYF